A selection of T cell receptor beta chains follows, all from one sample in a study of graft-versus-host responses after intestinal transplantation. Antigens of these TCRs are unknown. This table comes from immunoSEQ multiplex PCR, and its TCRdb copy is limited to in-frame clones, with some not included. This sample has 88,000 or so clones; almost 90% occur once, and the top ten carry less than 0.12%. Material: unstimulated CD4+ T cells sorted from spleen or lymph node cells, obtained before intestinal transplant. Receptor source: a human donor who received an intestinal transplant. Each CDR3 is given with its conserved first and last residue. The D gene is left open where the match is weak. Clone sizes are given selectively: once, few, many, or a class where the clone is expanded.

CDR3 DNA,CDR3 protein,D gene,V gene,J gene,clone size
TGTGCCAGCAGTTACGGGGGGGTGCGGGACACTGAAGCTTTCTTT,CASSYGGVRDTEAFF,NA,TRBV6-5,TRBJ1-1,NA
TGTGCCAGCAGCCCCGAAGTGGGCAGGGACTCTGGAAACACCATATATTTT,CASSPEVGRDSGNTIYF,NA,TRBV9,TRBJ1-3,NA
TGTGCCAGCAGCCCCACAGGGACCACTGAAGCTTTCTTT,CASSPTGTTEAFF,NA,TRBV9,TRBJ1-1,few
TGCGCCAGCAGCTTGTCCGGGTCAGGGGGCGTCTACGAGCAGTACTTC,CASSLSGSGGVYEQYF,TRBD1,TRBV5-1,TRBJ2-7,NA
TGTGCCAGCAGCTTATTCAGTGGGCAGTCCTACAATGAGCAGTTCTTC,CASSLFSGQSYNEQFF,NA,TRBV11-1,TRBJ2-1,once
TGCGCCAGCAGCTTGACCGGAGGACGGAATTCACCCCTCCACTTT,CASSLTGGRNSPLHF,NA,TRBV5-1,TRBJ1-6,NA
TGTGCCAGCAGTTACCCGGGACAGGGGGATCGACAGCCCCAGCATTTT,CASSYPGQGDRQPQHF,TRBD1,TRBV28,TRBJ1-5,NA
TGTGCCAGCAGCGTAGGGCAGGGGTTGCACACCGGGGAGCTGTTTTTT,CASSVGQGLHTGELFF,NA,TRBV9,TRBJ2-2,NA
TGCAGCGTAATGCCGAGGGTGGGAGACACTGAAGCTTTCTTT,CSVMPRVGDTEAFF,NA,TRBV29-1,TRBJ1-1,NA
TGTGCCAGCTACAGGGAGAGGACTGAAGCTTTCTTT,CASYRERTEAFF,NA,TRBV6-1,TRBJ1-1,NA
TGTGCCACCAGCAGATTACAGGGTGGACTCTCTGGAAACACCATATATTTT,CATSRLQGGLSGNTIYF,NA,TRBV15,TRBJ1-3,NA
TGTGCCAGCAGTCGGGGGGCGAGGCAGCCCCAGCATTTT,CASSRGARQPQHF,NA,TRBV6-5,TRBJ1-5,once
TGTGCCAGCATCGGTGGGGCAGGCTATGGCTACACCTTC,CASIGGAGYGYTF,NA,TRBV6-6,TRBJ1-2,NA
TGTGCCAGTAGTATAGCTCCAGGGTCTGAAGCTTTCTTT,CASSIAPGSEAFF,NA,TRBV19,TRBJ1-1,NA
TGCGCCAGCAGCGGAGGACTAGCGGGGAATGAGCAGTTCTTC,CASSGGLAGNEQFF,TRBD2,TRBV5-1,TRBJ2-1,NA
TGTGCCAGCAACGACAGGGCGGCTAGCACAGATACGCAGTATTTT,CASNDRAASTDTQYF,TRBD1,TRBV5-6,TRBJ2-3,NA
TGTGCCAGCACCCCACAGGGGGCGGTGAACACTGAAGCTTTCTTT,CASTPQGAVNTEAFF,TRBD1,TRBV6-1,TRBJ1-1,NA
TGTGCCAGCAGTACGACAGGGAGAAGCTCCTACGAGCAGTACTTC,CASSTTGRSSYEQYF,TRBD1,TRBV6-5,TRBJ2-7,NA
TGCGCCAGCAGCTCCACGGGGGGGGCCAATCAGCCCCAGCATTTT,CASSSTGGANQPQHF,NA,TRBV5-1,TRBJ1-5,NA
TGTGCCAGCAGTTTGACGGGGGATGGCTATGGCTACACCTTC,CASSLTGDGYGYTF,NA,TRBV27,TRBJ1-2,NA
TGTGCCAGCAGTTTCGACAGCAGGAACACTGAAGCTTTCTTT,CASSFDSRNTEAFF,NA,TRBV6-5,TRBJ1-1,NA
TGTGCCAGCAGCTTAGACGGGGGGGCCTACAATGAGCAGTTCTTC,CASSLDGGAYNEQFF,TRBD2,TRBV7-8,TRBJ2-1,NA
TGTGCCAGCAGCTTGGGCGGTAGCGGGGGTCAAGAGACCCAGTACTTC,CASSLGGSGGQETQYF,TRBD2,TRBV5-6,TRBJ2-5,NA
TGTGCCAGCAGCTTCGGCGGGGGGGCCGGGGAGACCCAGTACTTC,CASSFGGGAGETQYF,TRBD2,TRBV5-4,TRBJ2-5,NA
TGCGCCAGCACCTCACTAGGTACAGATACGCAGTATTTT,CASTSLGTDTQYF,NA,TRBV5-1,TRBJ2-3,NA
TGCGCCAGCCGAAGCTGGGCGGGGGGCTTCTCCTACGAGCAGTACTTC,CASRSWAGGFSYEQYF,TRBD2,TRBV10-2,TRBJ2-7,NA
TGTGCCAGCAGCCGTGACGGGAATCAGCCCCAGCATTTT,CASSRDGNQPQHF,NA,TRBV7-9,TRBJ1-5,NA
TGTGCCAGCAGCGAGGGGGACAGCTCCTACAATGAGCAGTTCTTC,CASSEGDSSYNEQFF,TRBD1,TRBV9,TRBJ2-1,NA
TGTGCCAGCAGCCCGCTGAGAGCCGAAGCTTTCTTT,CASSPLRAEAFF,NA,TRBV13,TRBJ1-1,NA
TGTGCCAGCAGCCCGGGGGGGGACACGCAGTATTTT,CASSPGGDTQYF,TRBD2,TRBV7-3,TRBJ2-3,NA
TGTGCCAGCAGCTTAGGTGTCGGGGGGGCGATAGATGAGCAGTTCTTC,CASSLGVGGAIDEQFF,TRBD2,TRBV11-3,TRBJ2-1,NA
TGCGCCAGCAGCAAAGAGATGAACACTGAAGCTTTCTTT,CASSKEMNTEAFF,NA,TRBV5-1,TRBJ1-1,NA
TGTGCCACCAGCAGAGCGGTGGCAACTAATGAAAAACTGTTTTTT,CATSRAVATNEKLFF,NA,TRBV15,TRBJ1-4,NA
TGTGCCAGCTCACCTGACAGGGTTCAGTCACCCCTCCACTTT,CASSPDRVQSPLHF,TRBD1,TRBV18,TRBJ1-6,NA
TGTGCCGGAGGACAGGGGGCTGATAACTATGGCTACACCTTC,CAGGQGADNYGYTF,TRBD1,TRBV7-9,TRBJ1-2,NA
TGTGCCAGCAGCTTGAGGCTAGCGGGGGGGCCCACCGGGGAGCTGTTTTTT,CASSLRLAGGPTGELFF,TRBD2,TRBV5-4,TRBJ2-2,NA
TGCGCCAGCAGCCCGGGGCAGGGGCCCCCGGGATCACCCCTCCACTTT,CASSPGQGPPGSPLHF,NA,TRBV4-1,TRBJ1-6,NA
TGCGCCAGCAGAACCTACGGACAGGGTTCCTACGAGCAGTACTTC,CASRTYGQGSYEQYF,TRBD1,TRBV5-1,TRBJ2-7,NA
TGTGCCATCACTGGGACAGGGGGACCGAACATCGGGGAGCTGTTTTTT,CAITGTGGPNIGELFF,TRBD1,TRBV10-3,TRBJ2-2,NA
TGTGCCAGCACCCTAGGACAGGGGGGAACCCAGTACTTC,CASTLGQGGTQYF,TRBD1,TRBV6-5,TRBJ2-5,NA
TGTGCCAGCAGCTTAGGGACACCCTACTACAATGAGCAGTTCTTC,CASSLGTPYYNEQFF,NA,TRBV7-3,TRBJ2-1,NA
TGTGCCAGCTCGAGGGGGACAGGGTCGAACACTGAAGCTTTCTTT,CASSRGTGSNTEAFF,TRBD1,TRBV18,TRBJ1-1,NA
TGTGCCAGCAGCTTAGCCGGGAGAGAGGGCTACACCTTC,CASSLAGREGYTF,NA,TRBV11-2,TRBJ1-2,NA
TGTGCCAGCAGTGGGAGATATGGCTACACCTTC,CASSGRYGYTF,NA,TRBV2,TRBJ1-2,NA
TGTGCCAGCAGCCATCGGGACACAGATACGCAGTATTTT,CASSHRDTDTQYF,NA,TRBV5-4,TRBJ2-3,NA
TGCGCCACCCGGGGGACAGGAGAATCTAGGGGTGAAGCTTTCTTT,CATRGTGESRGEAFF,TRBD1,TRBV5-1,TRBJ1-1,NA
TGTGCCAGCAGGGGCACAAACTCCTACGAGCAGTACTTC,CASRGTNSYEQYF,NA,TRBV6-5,TRBJ2-7,few
TGTGCCAGCAGCCTGACGACTCGGGGAGATACGCAGTATTTT,CASSLTTRGDTQYF,NA,TRBV9,TRBJ2-3,NA
TGCGCCAGCAGCGCGGGACAGGGGGCTAACTATGGCTACACCTTC,CASSAGQGANYGYTF,TRBD1,TRBV5-1,TRBJ1-2,NA
TGTGCCAGCAGTCCCCAAGGACTGACGGGCGGCTACACCTTC,CASSPQGLTGGYTF,NA,TRBV7-3,TRBJ1-2,few
TGTGCCAGCAGTCTGGACAGGGGGCAAGAGACCCAGTACTTC,CASSLDRGQETQYF,TRBD1,TRBV2,TRBJ2-5,NA
TGTGCCAGCACCGAAGGGGATAACTATGGCTACACCTTC,CASTEGDNYGYTF,NA,TRBV25-1,TRBJ1-2,NA
TGCAGTGCTAGCACAGAGCCGGACTACACCTTC,CSASTEPDYTF,NA,TRBV20-1,TRBJ1-2,NA
TGTGCCAGCTCACCACCGAGGACAGGGGCGTCCCTGGTAACTAACTATGGCTACACCTTC,CASSPPRTGASLVTNYGYTF,TRBD1,TRBV18,TRBJ1-2,NA